This passage covers 12 T cell receptor beta chains from one sample sequenced in a study of CXCR3-negative and CXCR3-positive naive CD8 T cells. The libraries of TRB cDNA were constructed through 5' RACE using UMI labels. TCRdb reprocessed the 5' RACE reads and stores each CDR3 protein as one record, lacking DNA. This sample's clone table lists roughly 48,000 distinct CDR3 sequences. Sequencing was performed on memory CD8+ T cells from blood. The receptor set was obtained from a human donor in good health. Some clones in this sample may be carry-over from other donors' samples.

This sequence joins TRBV29-1 and TRBJ2-1. CDR1 is SQVTM and CDR2 is ANQGSEA in the germline V gene. This CDR3 region has 12 residues. CDR3 protein: CSVEDSGNEQFF.

The chain couples TRBV7-2 to TRBJ2-2. CDR1 and CDR2 (germline): SGHTA, FQGNSA. The CDR3 runs 18 residues. The CDR3 sequence: CASSLGNRAVGVTGELFF. The entire variable domain, with the rest obtained from reference TRBV7-2 and TRBJ2-2, is as follows: GAGVSQSPSNKVTEKGKDVELRCDPISGHTALYWYRQSLGQGLEFLIYFQGNSAPDKSGLPSDRFSAERTGGSVSTLTIQRTQQEDSAVYLCASSLGNRAVGVTGELFFGEGSRLTVL.

This chain uses TRBV29-1 with TRBJ2-2. This CDR3 has 12 amino acids. Germline lookup yields CDR1 SQVTM and CDR2 ANQGSEA. The CDR3: CSVGQNTGELFF.

The V call is TRBV6-6, the J call TRBJ2-7; the D call from TCRdb, TRBD2, cannot be confirmed without DNA. The CDR3 loop spans 15 amino acids. Per the germline V gene, CDR1 is MNHNY and CDR2 is SVGAGI (reference sequence). The CDR3 region is CASRTGTSGYEGQYF.

By frequency, this clonotype is medium-sized. The gene calls are TRBV6-2 or TRBV6-3 and TRBJ2-2; the D gene TCRdb calls, TRBD2, cannot be checked with no DNA. Germline CDR1 MNHEY, CDR2 SVGEGT. CDR3 length: 15 residues. CDR3: CASSYLASAVGELFF.

The chain employs TRBV27 and TRBJ2-7; TCRdb's D gene call, TRBD1, goes unchecked for lack of DNA. CDR1 MNHEY and CDR2 SMNVEV come from the germline V gene (reference sequence). The CDR3 covers 14 residues. CDR3 loop: CASSFSPSSYEQYF.

This chain uses TRBV6-2 or TRBV6-3 with TRBJ2-2; TCRdb names TRBD2, which stays unverified in the absence of DNA. Germline values: CDR1 MNHEY, CDR2 SVGEGT. The CDR3 is 18 residues long. CDR3 amino acids: CASSYYTSGVTNTGELFF.

The CDR3 spells CSGFSESSYNEQFF. The chain recombines TRBV29-1 with TRBJ2-1. Germline V gene lookup returns CDR1 SQVTM and CDR2 ANQGSEA. The CDR3 spans 14 residues.

The V call is TRBV29-1, the J call TRBJ2-7; there is no DNA to check the TCRdb D call of TRBD1. There are 13 residues in the CDR3. The germline V gene encodes CDR1 SQVTM and CDR2 ANQGSEA. Here the CDR3 reads CSVRGTGAYEQYF.

V usage is TRBV7-2 and J usage is TRBJ2-5; TCRdb outputs TRBD2, but without DNA this stays unchecked. This CDR3 region has 17 residues. Germline loops: CDR1 SGHTA, CDR2 FQGNSA. CDR3 protein: CASSLVFGGDFGETQYF.

The chain uses TRBV29-1 and TRBJ1-1; TCRdb's D gene call, TRBD1, goes unchecked for lack of DNA. From germline, CDR1 is SQVTM and CDR2 ANQGSEA. The CDR3 has 15 amino acids. The CDR3 loop is CSVLGGEMYNTEAFF.

The chain combines TRBV4-3 with TRBJ2-5; TCRdb's D call of TRBD2 is untestable without DNA. The CDR3 is 15 amino acids. Per germline, CDR1 LGHNA and CDR2 YSLEER. The CDR3: CASSRWDSTQETQYF.